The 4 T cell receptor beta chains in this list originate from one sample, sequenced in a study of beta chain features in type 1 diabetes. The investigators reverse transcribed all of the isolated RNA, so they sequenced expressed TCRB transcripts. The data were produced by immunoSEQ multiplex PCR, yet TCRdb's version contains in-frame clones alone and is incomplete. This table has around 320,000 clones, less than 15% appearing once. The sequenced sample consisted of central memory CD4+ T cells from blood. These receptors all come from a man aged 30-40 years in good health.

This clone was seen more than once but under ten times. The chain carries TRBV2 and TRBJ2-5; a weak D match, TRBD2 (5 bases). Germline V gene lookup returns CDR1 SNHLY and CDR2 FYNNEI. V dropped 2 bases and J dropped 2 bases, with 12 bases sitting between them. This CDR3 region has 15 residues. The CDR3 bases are TGTGCCAGCAGTGAAAGTCCTTCGGGGCAAGAGACCCAGTACTTC. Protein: CASSESPSGQETQYF.

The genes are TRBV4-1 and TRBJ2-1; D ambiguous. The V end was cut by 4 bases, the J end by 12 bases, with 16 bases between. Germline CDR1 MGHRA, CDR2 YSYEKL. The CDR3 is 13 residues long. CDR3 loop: CASSRLLGGGQFF. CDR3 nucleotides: TGCGCCAGCAGCCGCCTCCTCGGTGGTGGGCAGTTCTTC.

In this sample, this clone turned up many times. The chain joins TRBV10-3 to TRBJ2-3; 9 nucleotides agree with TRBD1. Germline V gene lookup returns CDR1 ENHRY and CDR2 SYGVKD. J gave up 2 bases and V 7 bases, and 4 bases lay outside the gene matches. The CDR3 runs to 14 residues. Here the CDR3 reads CAINRDRVTDTQYF. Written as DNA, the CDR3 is TGTGCCATCAACCGGGACAGGGTCACAGATACGCAGTATTTT.

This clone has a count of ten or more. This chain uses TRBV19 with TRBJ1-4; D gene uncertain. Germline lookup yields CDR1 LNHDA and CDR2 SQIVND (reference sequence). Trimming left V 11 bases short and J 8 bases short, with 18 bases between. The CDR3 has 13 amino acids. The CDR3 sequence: CAVWSTIFEKLFF. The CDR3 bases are TGTGCCGTGTGGTCCACAATATTCGAAAAACTGTTTTTT.